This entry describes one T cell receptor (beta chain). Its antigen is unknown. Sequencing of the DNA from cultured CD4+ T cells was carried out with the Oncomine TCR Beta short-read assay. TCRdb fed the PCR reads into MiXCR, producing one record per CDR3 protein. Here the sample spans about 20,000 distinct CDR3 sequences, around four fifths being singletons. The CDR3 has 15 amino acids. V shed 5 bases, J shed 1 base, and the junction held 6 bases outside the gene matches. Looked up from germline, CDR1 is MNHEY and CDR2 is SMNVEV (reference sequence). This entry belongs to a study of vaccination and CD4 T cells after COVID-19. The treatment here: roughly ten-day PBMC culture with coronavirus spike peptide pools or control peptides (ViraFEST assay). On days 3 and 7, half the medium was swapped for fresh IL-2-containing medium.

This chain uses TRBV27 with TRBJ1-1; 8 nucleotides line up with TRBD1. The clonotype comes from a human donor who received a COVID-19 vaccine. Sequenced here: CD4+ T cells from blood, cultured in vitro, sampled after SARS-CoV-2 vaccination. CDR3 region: CASSPGGAQNTEAFF. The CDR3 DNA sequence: TGTGCCAGCAGTCCAGGGGGCGCCCAGAACACTGAAGCTTTCTTT.